These T cell receptor beta chains were read from a single sample in a study of identical twins. TCRdb re-analysed the 5' RACE reads in MiXCR, keeping a single row per CDR3 protein. The table records 450,000 to 650,000 distinct CDR3 sequences, just under 10% of them present only once. The sample was also reused in another study, on yellow fever vaccine responses in identical twins.

Sample: PBMCs. All receptors come from a young woman in good health. CDR3s include the opening cysteine and the closing phenylalanine or tryptophan. The order of the fields is V gene, clone size, J gene, D gene, CDR3 DNA, CDR3 protein. D genes are given only for firm matches. A row's size may be missing; if present it is once, few, many or a size class.

v_gene: TRBV29-1
abundance: few
j_gene: TRBJ2-1
d_gene: TRBD2
CDR3nt: TGCAGCGCTCCGGGACTAGCATCTGTAGGGCAGTTCTTC
CDR3aa: CSAPGLASVGQFF

v_gene: TRBV7-6
abundance: NA
j_gene: TRBJ2-3
d_gene: NA
CDR3nt: TGTGCCAGCAGCTTAGCTGCGGTCGGTAGAGATACGCAGTATTTT
CDR3aa: CASSLAAVGRDTQYF

v_gene: TRBV7-9
abundance: many
j_gene: TRBJ2-7
d_gene: NA
CDR3nt: TGTGCCAGCAGCTTAAACGGGTACGAGCAGTACTTC
CDR3aa: CASSLNGYEQYF

v_gene: TRBV5-1
abundance: many
j_gene: TRBJ2-3
d_gene: NA
CDR3nt: TGCGCCAGCAGCTTGGGTGGGAGCTCAGATACGCAGTATTTT
CDR3aa: CASSLGGSSDTQYF

v_gene: TRBV6-2/TRBV6-3
abundance: few
j_gene: TRBJ2-2
d_gene: TRBD2
CDR3nt: TGTGCCACAAACCCGGGACTAGTAAAGAACACCGGGGAGCTGTTTTTT
CDR3aa: CATNPGLVKNTGELFF

v_gene: TRBV29-1
abundance: NA
j_gene: TRBJ2-5
d_gene: NA
CDR3nt: TGCAGCGTTAAAAGGACTGGCGGAGAGACCCTGTACTTC
CDR3aa: CSVKRTGGETLYF

v_gene: TRBV3-1
abundance: few
j_gene: TRBJ2-3
d_gene: NA
CDR3nt: TGTGCCAGCAGCCTATTGTCGTCAGATACGCAGTATTTT
CDR3aa: CASSLLSSDTQYF

v_gene: TRBV7-2
abundance: NA
j_gene: TRBJ2-7
d_gene: NA
CDR3nt: TGTGCCAGCAGCTTAGAGGGTATAGCGCCCTCCTACGAGCAGTACTTC
CDR3aa: CASSLEGIAPSYEQYF

v_gene: TRBV28
abundance: few
j_gene: TRBJ1-2
d_gene: TRBD1
CDR3nt: TGTGCCAGCAGTTTGACAGGGGTATCGATTGGCTACACCTTC
CDR3aa: CASSLTGVSIGYTF

v_gene: TRBV28
abundance: many
j_gene: TRBJ2-6
d_gene: NA
CDR3nt: TGTGCCAGCAGTGCAGGGGGGGGAAGCTCTGGGGCCAACGTCCTGACTTTC
CDR3aa: CASSAGGGSSGANVLTF

v_gene: TRBV12-3/TRBV12-4
abundance: many
j_gene: TRBJ2-3
d_gene: TRBD2
CDR3nt: TGTGCCAGCAGTGAAACACTAGCGGGGGGTACAGATACGCAGTATTTT
CDR3aa: CASSETLAGGTDTQYF

v_gene: TRBV10-3
abundance: few
j_gene: TRBJ1-6
d_gene: TRBD1
CDR3nt: TGTGCCATCGGAAAAGGACAGGGAAATTCACCCCTCCACTTT
CDR3aa: CAIGKGQGNSPLHF

v_gene: TRBV11-2
abundance: many
j_gene: TRBJ2-7
d_gene: NA
CDR3nt: TGTGCCAGCAGCTTATACGCCTACGAGCAGTACTTC
CDR3aa: CASSLYAYEQYF

v_gene: TRBV9
abundance: many
j_gene: TRBJ1-6
d_gene: NA
CDR3nt: TGTGCCAGCAGCGTAGCCGTAACAGGCGAGAATTCACCCCTCCACTTT
CDR3aa: CASSVAVTGENSPLHF

v_gene: TRBV5-1
abundance: many
j_gene: TRBJ2-1
d_gene: TRBD2
CDR3nt: TGCGCCAGCAGCTCTAATAGCGGGAGGGGTAACAATGAGCAGTTCTTC
CDR3aa: CASSSNSGRGNNEQFF

v_gene: TRBV5-1
abundance: few
j_gene: TRBJ2-5
d_gene: NA
CDR3nt: TGCGCCAGCAGCTTGAGTGGCACGGGAGCTCGAGAGACCCAGTACTTC
CDR3aa: CASSLSGTGARETQYF

v_gene: TRBV6-6
abundance: many
j_gene: TRBJ2-7
d_gene: NA
CDR3nt: TGTGCCAGCAGTTACCCCACAAATTACGAGCAGTACTTC
CDR3aa: CASSYPTNYEQYF

v_gene: TRBV7-2
abundance: few
j_gene: TRBJ2-7
d_gene: NA
CDR3nt: TGTGCCAGCAGCTTAGAAGCCAGGGTCTACGAGCAGTACTTC
CDR3aa: CASSLEARVYEQYF

v_gene: TRBV20-1
abundance: few
j_gene: TRBJ2-1
d_gene: TRBD1
CDR3nt: TGCAGTGCTAGAGTTGGGACAGGGGGCAATGAGCAGTTCTTC
CDR3aa: CSARVGTGGNEQFF

v_gene: TRBV20-1
abundance: NA
j_gene: TRBJ2-3
d_gene: NA
CDR3nt: TGCAGTGCTACTTTCGACAGGCCAAGCACAGATACGCAGTATTTT
CDR3aa: CSATFDRPSTDTQYF